Listed below are T cell receptor beta chains from one sample, sequenced in a study of blood T cell repertoires in COVID-19. Method: immunoSEQ multiplex PCR; TCRdb's copy keeps in-frame clones and lacks some. The table lists over 200,000 clones, roughly 87% of them singletons. The sequenced sample consisted of peripheral blood. The receptors derive from a man aged 35 to 55 with active or convalescent COVID-19. Each CDR3 is given with its conserved first and last residue. The order of the fields is clone size, V gene, J gene, D gene, CDR3 DNA, CDR3 protein. The D gene is left open where the match is weak. Size is stated for part of the rows, as once, few or many counts, or as a class when the clone is expanded.

abundance: NA
v_gene: TRBV19
j_gene: TRBJ2-7
d_gene: NA
CDR3nt: TGTGCCAGTAGAACACTCTCCCAGGCCCCTACCGAGCAGTACTTC
CDR3aa: CASRTLSQAPTEQYF

abundance: NA
v_gene: TRBV5-5
j_gene: TRBJ2-5
d_gene: TRBD1
CDR3nt: TGTGCCAGCAGCAAGAGCCCGGGACAGGGGGAGACCCAGTACTTC
CDR3aa: CASSKSPGQGETQYF

abundance: NA
v_gene: TRBV29-1
j_gene: TRBJ1-1
d_gene: NA
CDR3nt: TGCAGCGTCGTGGGGCCGAACACTGAAGCTTTCTTT
CDR3aa: CSVVGPNTEAFF

abundance: NA
v_gene: TRBV11-2
j_gene: TRBJ2-1
d_gene: TRBD2
CDR3nt: TGTGCCAGCACCATTAGCGGGACCTCCTACAATGAGCAGTTCTTC
CDR3aa: CASTISGTSYNEQFF

abundance: NA
v_gene: TRBV5-6
j_gene: TRBJ2-7
d_gene: TRBD2
CDR3nt: TGTGCCAGCAGGGGCGAGACTAGCGTGGATTACGAGCAGTACTTC
CDR3aa: CASRGETSVDYEQYF

abundance: NA
v_gene: TRBV27
j_gene: TRBJ1-2
d_gene: TRBD1
CDR3nt: TGTGCCAGCCGATCGGGACAGGGGGCGTGGTATGGCTACACCTTC
CDR3aa: CASRSGQGAWYGYTF

abundance: NA
v_gene: TRBV19
j_gene: TRBJ2-2
d_gene: TRBD1
CDR3nt: TGTGCCAGTAGTCCCGGGACAGCAACCTTCACCGGGGAGCTGTTTTTT
CDR3aa: CASSPGTATFTGELFF

abundance: NA
v_gene: TRBV18
j_gene: TRBJ1-1
d_gene: NA
CDR3nt: TGTGCCAGCTCAAGCACGAACACTGAAGCTTTCTTT
CDR3aa: CASSSTNTEAFF

abundance: NA
v_gene: TRBV7-8
j_gene: TRBJ2-2
d_gene: TRBD1
CDR3nt: TGTGCCAGCAGCTTACACAGGGGGTTCACACCCGCCAATGCAACCGGGGAGCTGTTTTTT
CDR3aa: CASSLHRGFTPANATGELFF

abundance: NA
v_gene: TRBV27
j_gene: TRBJ1-3
d_gene: TRBD1
CDR3nt: TGTGCCAGCAGTTACCTCCAAATCAAGCGAGGGGGCTGCGTAAACACCATATATTTT
CDR3aa: CASSYLQIKRGGCVNTIYF

abundance: NA
v_gene: TRBV28
j_gene: TRBJ1-2
d_gene: TRBD1
CDR3nt: TGTGCCAGCATGGTTCCCGGGACAGGGCACTCTAGATATGGCTACACCTTC
CDR3aa: CASMVPGTGHSRYGYTF

abundance: NA
v_gene: TRBV27
j_gene: TRBJ2-1
d_gene: NA
CDR3nt: TGTGCCAGCAGTACACAGGGATACAATGAGCAGTTCTTC
CDR3aa: CASSTQGYNEQFF

abundance: NA
v_gene: TRBV19
j_gene: TRBJ2-5
d_gene: TRBD2
CDR3nt: TGTGCCAGTATTGGCGGGAGTTGGGAGACCCAGTACTTC
CDR3aa: CASIGGSWETQYF

abundance: NA
v_gene: TRBV6-1
j_gene: TRBJ1-1
d_gene: NA
CDR3nt: TGTGCCAGCAGTGAAGGTTCCGTGAACACTGAAGCTTTCTTT
CDR3aa: CASSEGSVNTEAFF

abundance: NA
v_gene: TRBV5-1
j_gene: TRBJ1-3
d_gene: TRBD1
CDR3nt: TGCGCCAGCAGCCTTGGGACAGCCACTGGAAACACCATATATTTT
CDR3aa: CASSLGTATGNTIYF

abundance: NA
v_gene: TRBV6-5
j_gene: TRBJ2-1
d_gene: NA
CDR3nt: TGTGCCAGCAGTTACACCGACACCTACAATGAGCAGTTCTTC
CDR3aa: CASSYTDTYNEQFF

abundance: NA
v_gene: TRBV30
j_gene: TRBJ1-2
d_gene: NA
CDR3nt: TGTGCCTGGAGTGTACGGGGGGGCTACACCTTC
CDR3aa: CAWSVRGGYTF

abundance: NA
v_gene: TRBV7-3
j_gene: TRBJ2-2
d_gene: TRBD1
CDR3nt: TGTGCCAGCAGTTCTTCCGGGACAGCACGGGAGCTGTTTTTT
CDR3aa: CASSSSGTARELFF

abundance: NA
v_gene: TRBV28
j_gene: TRBJ1-2
d_gene: NA
CDR3nt: TGTGCCAGCAGCCCAGGATTCTATGGCTACACCTTC
CDR3aa: CASSPGFYGYTF

abundance: NA
v_gene: TRBV10-3
j_gene: TRBJ2-7
d_gene: NA
CDR3nt: TGTGCCATCAGCCCCCAAGAGGGGGATCCCTTCTCCCACGAGCAGTACTTC
CDR3aa: CAISPQEGDPFSHEQYF

abundance: NA
v_gene: TRBV5-5
j_gene: TRBJ2-2
d_gene: NA
CDR3nt: TGTGCCAGCAACTGGGCCGCGAACACCGGGGAGCTGTTTTTT
CDR3aa: CASNWAANTGELFF

abundance: NA
v_gene: TRBV14
j_gene: TRBJ1-1
d_gene: NA
CDR3nt: TGTGCCAGCAGCCGTGGGGGGAAGGGGACTGAAGCTTTCTTT
CDR3aa: CASSRGGKGTEAFF

abundance: NA
v_gene: TRBV27
j_gene: TRBJ1-5
d_gene: TRBD1
CDR3nt: TGTGCCAGCAGTTTGGGGACAGGGGGGAATCAGCCCCAGCATTTT
CDR3aa: CASSLGTGGNQPQHF

abundance: NA
v_gene: TRBV5-1
j_gene: TRBJ2-1
d_gene: NA
CDR3nt: TGCGCCAGCAGCTTGGCCCTCAACAAGGACGTGGGGCCCTACAATGAGCAGTTCTTC
CDR3aa: CASSLALNKDVGPYNEQFF

abundance: NA
v_gene: TRBV7-8
j_gene: TRBJ2-4
d_gene: NA
CDR3nt: TGTGCCAGCAGCCCGTGGGGACTTCAACTAGCCAAAAACATTCAGTACTTC
CDR3aa: CASSPWGLQLAKNIQYF

abundance: NA
v_gene: TRBV28
j_gene: TRBJ2-3
d_gene: TRBD2
CDR3nt: TGTGCCAGCAGTTTATCTCTATCCCTAGCGGGAGATACGCAGTATTTT
CDR3aa: CASSLSLSLAGDTQYF

abundance: NA
v_gene: TRBV6-6
j_gene: TRBJ2-1
d_gene: TRBD1
CDR3nt: TGTGCCAGCAGAGATCCGGGACAGGGCTTGGATAGTCAGTTCTTC
CDR3aa: CASRDPGQGLDSQFF

abundance: NA
v_gene: TRBV27
j_gene: TRBJ2-2
d_gene: TRBD1
CDR3nt: TGTGCCAGCAGGGGACAGTACACCGGGGAGCTGTTTTTT
CDR3aa: CASRGQYTGELFF

abundance: NA
v_gene: TRBV12-2
j_gene: TRBJ2-5
d_gene: NA
CDR3nt: TGTGCAAGTCGCTTAGAGGCCCCAACTAGCGGGAGGAGGAGGGAGACCCAGTACTTC
CDR3aa: CASRLEAPTSGRRRETQYF

abundance: NA
v_gene: TRBV29-1
j_gene: TRBJ2-7
d_gene: NA
CDR3nt: TGCAGCGTTGGCGCAGGGGTATCCTACGAGCAGTACTTC
CDR3aa: CSVGAGVSYEQYF

abundance: NA
v_gene: TRBV11-2
j_gene: TRBJ2-7
d_gene: TRBD2
CDR3nt: TGTGCCAGCAGCTTCGGGACTAGCGGTTCTAACGAGCAGTACTTC
CDR3aa: CASSFGTSGSNEQYF

abundance: NA
v_gene: TRBV11-2
j_gene: TRBJ2-3
d_gene: TRBD1
CDR3nt: TGTGCCAGCAGCTTACGTGCAGGGGGTGGCACAGATACGCAGTATTTT
CDR3aa: CASSLRAGGGTDTQYF

abundance: NA
v_gene: TRBV30
j_gene: TRBJ1-6
d_gene: NA
CDR3nt: TGTGCCGGGAAGGGAACAGGCTCACCCCTCCACTTT
CDR3aa: CAGKGTGSPLHF

abundance: NA
v_gene: TRBV4-2
j_gene: TRBJ2-1
d_gene: TRBD2
CDR3nt: TGTGCCAGCAGCCAAGTTGGACTAGCGGGAGGGATCTACAATGAGCAGTTCTTC
CDR3aa: CASSQVGLAGGIYNEQFF

abundance: NA
v_gene: TRBV5-6
j_gene: TRBJ1-2
d_gene: TRBD1
CDR3nt: TGTGCCAGCAGCCCGATTACGGGACAGGGGGACTATGGCTACACCTTC
CDR3aa: CASSPITGQGDYGYTF

abundance: NA
v_gene: TRBV5-1
j_gene: TRBJ1-1
d_gene: TRBD1
CDR3nt: TGCGCCAGCAGCTTGGTGGCAGGGGGCACTAACACTGAAGCTTTCTTT
CDR3aa: CASSLVAGGTNTEAFF

abundance: NA
v_gene: TRBV3-1/TRBV3-2
j_gene: TRBJ1-5
d_gene: NA
CDR3nt: TGTGCCAGCAGCCAAGAGTTGGCAGGCCTGAATCAGCCCCAGCATTTT
CDR3aa: CASSQELAGLNQPQHF

abundance: NA
v_gene: TRBV11-2
j_gene: TRBJ1-1
d_gene: NA
CDR3nt: TGTGCCAGCAGCTTAGGACAGATTAACACTGAAGCTTTCTTT
CDR3aa: CASSLGQINTEAFF

abundance: NA
v_gene: TRBV2
j_gene: TRBJ1-1
d_gene: NA
CDR3nt: TGTGCCGGTCGTGGGGGCTTTTCGGGTAACACTGAAGCTTTCTTT
CDR3aa: CAGRGGFSGNTEAFF

abundance: few
v_gene: TRBV19
j_gene: TRBJ1-2
d_gene: NA
CDR3nt: TGTGCCAGTATCCCATCGACAGGTCCCAACTATGGCTACACCTTC
CDR3aa: CASIPSTGPNYGYTF

abundance: NA
v_gene: TRBV19
j_gene: TRBJ2-7
d_gene: NA
CDR3nt: TGTGCCAGTAGTATATCGGCAGGGGTTCGCGAGCAGTACTTC
CDR3aa: CASSISAGVREQYF

abundance: NA
v_gene: TRBV14
j_gene: TRBJ1-2
d_gene: NA
CDR3nt: TGTGCCAGCAGCCGACAGCCAAAGACCAACTATGGCTACACCTTC
CDR3aa: CASSRQPKTNYGYTF

abundance: NA
v_gene: TRBV5-4
j_gene: TRBJ1-2
d_gene: TRBD1
CDR3nt: TGTGCCAGCAGCTTGTGGGACAGGGGGGGTGACTATGGCTACACCTTC
CDR3aa: CASSLWDRGGDYGYTF

abundance: NA
v_gene: TRBV7-9
j_gene: TRBJ2-7
d_gene: NA
CDR3nt: TGTGCCAGCAGCTTAGACATGTCCTACGAGCAGTACTTC
CDR3aa: CASSLDMSYEQYF

abundance: NA
v_gene: TRBV4-1
j_gene: TRBJ2-1
d_gene: TRBD1
CDR3nt: TGCGCCAGCAGCCAAGGGGACAGCCTAAATGAGCAGTTCTTC
CDR3aa: CASSQGDSLNEQFF

abundance: NA
v_gene: TRBV7-2
j_gene: TRBJ2-3
d_gene: TRBD2
CDR3nt: TGTGCCAGCACACGCGGGGGGGGCACAGATACGCAGTATTTT
CDR3aa: CASTRGGGTDTQYF

abundance: NA
v_gene: TRBV29-1
j_gene: TRBJ2-2
d_gene: NA
CDR3nt: TGCAGCGTTGGACGGGACACAAACACCGGGGAGCTGTTTTTT
CDR3aa: CSVGRDTNTGELFF

abundance: NA
v_gene: TRBV27
j_gene: TRBJ1-5
d_gene: NA
CDR3nt: TGTGCCAGCAGTTTCGGGGGGGCGCGGGATCAGCCCCAGCATTTT
CDR3aa: CASSFGGARDQPQHF

abundance: NA
v_gene: TRBV5-1
j_gene: TRBJ2-3
d_gene: TRBD2
CDR3nt: TGCGCCAGCAGCCCACGAGCGGGGGGACTTGCCCCTAGCACAGATACGCAGTATTTT
CDR3aa: CASSPRAGGLAPSTDTQYF

abundance: NA
v_gene: TRBV19
j_gene: TRBJ2-7
d_gene: TRBD2
CDR3nt: TGTGCCAGTAGTATGGCTCTAGCGGGGGGTTACCCCTACGAGCAGTACTTC
CDR3aa: CASSMALAGGYPYEQYF